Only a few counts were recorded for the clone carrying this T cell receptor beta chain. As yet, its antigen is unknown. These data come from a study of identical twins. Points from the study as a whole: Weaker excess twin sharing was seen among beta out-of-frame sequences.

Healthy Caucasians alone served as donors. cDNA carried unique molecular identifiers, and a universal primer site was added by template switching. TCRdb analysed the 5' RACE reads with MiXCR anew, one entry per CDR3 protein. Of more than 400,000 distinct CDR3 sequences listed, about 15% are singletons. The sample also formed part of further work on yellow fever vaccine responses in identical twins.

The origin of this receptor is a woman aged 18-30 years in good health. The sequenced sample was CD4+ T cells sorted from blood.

The CDR3 spells CASSARGRFTGELFF. CDR3 DNA sequence: TGTGCCAGCAGCGCCAGGGGGCGCTTCACCGGGGAGCTGTTTTTT. The gene calls are TRBV9 and TRBJ2-2; 8 nucleotides line up with TRBD1. The V gene end was trimmed by 3 bases and the J gene end by 4 bases; junction bases not matched to a gene: 5. This CDR3 is built from 15 residues. Germline V gene lookup returns CDR1 SGDLS and CDR2 YYNGEE.